The source of this T cell receptor beta chain is a study of shared clonotypes between healthy human individuals. The V end was cut by 0 bases, the J end by 3 bases, with 9 bases between. CDR3 size: 14 residues. Germline CDR1 is SGHAT and CDR2 is FQNNGV. Investigators spread the genomic DNA of each subset evenly over several immunoSEQ plates. Libraries were prepared by immunoSEQ multiplex PCR; TCRdb keeps only in-frame clonotypes and omits some of them. The table records 1,500,000 or so clones, 97% to 99% of them present only once. Material: naive CD4+ T cells sorted from blood. Subset: CD45RA+ positively selected. The sequence derives from a man aged 25-45 years in good health. The V call is TRBV11-2, the J call TRBJ2-7; D possibly uses TRBD1 or TRBD2 (5 bases each). CDR3 sequence (DNA): TGTGCCAGCAGCTTAGATGGGGGTGACTACGAGCAGTACTTC. Its translation: CASSLDGGDYEQYF.